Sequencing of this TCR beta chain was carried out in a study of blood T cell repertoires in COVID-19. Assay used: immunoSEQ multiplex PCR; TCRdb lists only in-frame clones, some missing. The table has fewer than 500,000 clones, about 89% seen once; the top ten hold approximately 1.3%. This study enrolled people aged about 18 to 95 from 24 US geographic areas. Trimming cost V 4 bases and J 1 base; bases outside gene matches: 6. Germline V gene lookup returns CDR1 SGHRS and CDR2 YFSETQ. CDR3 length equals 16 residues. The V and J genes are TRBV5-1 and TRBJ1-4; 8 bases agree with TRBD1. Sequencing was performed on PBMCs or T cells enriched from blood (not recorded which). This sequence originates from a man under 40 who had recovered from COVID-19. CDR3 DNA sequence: TGCGCCAGCAGCCTGCCTACAGGGGGAACTAATGAAAAACTGTTTTTT. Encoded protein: CASSLPTGGTNEKLFF.